This T cell receptor (beta chain) was sequenced in a study of blood T cell repertoires in COVID-19 (dated by TCRdb to between 2020 and 2021). With respect to the entire study: Samples from collaborators originated in the United States, Italy and Spain and spanned both the acute and convalescent phases of COVID-19. The material from the prospective study consisted of cDNA or gDNA derived from T cells, B-cell-depleted T cells, or PBMCs. Deeply sampled blood TCRbeta repertoires from subjects exposed to, actively infected with, or recovered from COVID-19 were included in the dataset. The repertoires were made available in a free public database intended to serve as a resource for research on the immune response to SARS-CoV-2. Samples were obtained from the ongoing ImmuneRACE study (first 160 participants) and from roughly 1,300 subjects provided by 6 global collaborators. Sample metadata almost always included a de-identified subject ID, COVID-19 status, age in years and sex. Where available, HLA class I and class II types were taken from metadata supplied by the sample provider and were not determined by assay-based typing.

TCRbeta CDR3 regions were amplified from genomic DNA by means of the immunoSEQ Assay, a bias-controlled multiplex PCR. The source study handled its data this way. Nucleated cell counts per sample were estimated from amplification of reference gene primers within the assay. Sequence reads were collapsed and filtered to measure the absolute abundance of every unique TCRbeta CDR3 rearrangement. For each sample, productive Simpson clonality was calculated as the square root of Simpson's diversity index across productive rearrangements. TCRdb re-hosts the immuneACCESS table, in-frame sequences only. Its copies lack some clones; in the studies checked, an unresolved V gene accounts for under half of them, and the cause for the rest is not known. That table is the source of V, J and clone size, and D and trimming were worked out from the DNA. In all, the sample holds 200,000 to 300,000 clones, and about nine tenths of those were seen once. The top ten hold less than 1.6% of the sample.

As to this clone: Its antigen is not yet known. One base away there is no much larger clone; base qualities are not given.

What the authors observed across the whole study: The amount of clinical and demographic metadata varied by source and participant and was provided uncurated.

Another Seattle source contributed samples from volunteer blood donors who had recovered from COVID-19. The collaborating institutions used their own protocols to collect whole blood in K2EDTA tubes. Collaborator samples were shipped for TCRbeta analysis as frozen whole blood, isolated PBMCs, or DNA extracted from either sample type. Input material: peripheral blood. The receptor comes from a middle-aged woman who had recovered from COVID-19.

This receptor carries the CDR3 CASSEGHRGETQYF. The DNA sequence follows: TGTGCCAGCAGCGAGGGACACAGAGGGGAGACCCAGTACTTC. This chain joins TRBV5-5 to TRBJ2-5; perhaps TRBD1 is the D gene, with 6 bases matching. The CDR3 covers 14 residues, taking in both the cysteine and the phenylalanine. Of all the DNA, just the CDR3 is kept, 42 bases in frame from base 1. The junction carries 15 bases between V and J, which are trimmed by 4 bases and 5 bases respectively. The germline V gene (reference sequence) yields SGHKS for CDR1 and YYEKEE for CDR2. Beyond the CDR3, the reference TRBV5-5 and TRBJ2-5 genes provide the residues; the full variable domain reads: DAGVTQSPTHLIKTRGQQVTLRCSPISGHKSVSWYQQVLGQGPQFIFQYYEKEERGRGNFPDRFSARQFPNYSSELNVNALLLGDSALYLCASSEGHRGETQYFGPGTRLLVL.